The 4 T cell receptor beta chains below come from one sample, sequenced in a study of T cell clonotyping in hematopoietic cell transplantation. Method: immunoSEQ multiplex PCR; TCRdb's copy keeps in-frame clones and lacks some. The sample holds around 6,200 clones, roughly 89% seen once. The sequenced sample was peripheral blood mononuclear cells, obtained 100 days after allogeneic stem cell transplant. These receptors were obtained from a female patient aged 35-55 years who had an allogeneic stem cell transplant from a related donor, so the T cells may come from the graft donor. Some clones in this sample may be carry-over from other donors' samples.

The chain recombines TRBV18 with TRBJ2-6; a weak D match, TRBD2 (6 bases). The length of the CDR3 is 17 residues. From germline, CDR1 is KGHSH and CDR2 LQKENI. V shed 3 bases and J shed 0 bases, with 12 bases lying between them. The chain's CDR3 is CASSPFGGASGANVLTF. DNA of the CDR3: TGTGCCAGCTCACCCTTTGGCGGGGCCTCTGGGGCCAACGTCCTGACTTTC.

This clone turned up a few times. CDR3 protein: CASSPRLGEADTQYF. In DNA form, the CDR3 reads TGTGCCAGCAGCCCGCGACTAGGGGAGGCAGATACGCAGTATTTT. The chain has TRBV4-2 and TRBJ2-3; possibly TRBD2 for D (6 bases). There are 15 residues in the CDR3. Germline-derived CDR1 and CDR2 are LGHNA and YNFKEQ. V was shortened by 4 bases and J by 4 bases, with 15 bases between the two germline ends.

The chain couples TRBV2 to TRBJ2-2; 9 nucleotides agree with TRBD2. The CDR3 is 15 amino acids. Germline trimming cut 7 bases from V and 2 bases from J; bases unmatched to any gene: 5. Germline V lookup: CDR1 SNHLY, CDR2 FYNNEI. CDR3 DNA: TGTGCCAGCATGGGCGGGACTAGCAACACCGGGGAGCTGTTTTTT. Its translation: CASMGGTSNTGELFF. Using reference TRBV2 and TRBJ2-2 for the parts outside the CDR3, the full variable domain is EPEVTQTPSHQVTQMGQEVILRCVPISNHLYFYWYRQILGQKVEFLVSFYNNEISEKSEIFDDQFSVERPDGSNFTLKIRSTKLEDSAMYFCASMGGTSNTGELFFGEGSRLTVL.

The CDR3 region is CASTSRKGTGVNTEAFF. CDR3 in DNA: TGTGCCAGTACCTCCCGTAAAGGGACAGGGGTGAACACTGAAGCTTTCTTT. The rearrangement uses TRBV19 and TRBJ1-1, with 10 bases identical to TRBD1. In germline, CDR1 is LNHDA, CDR2 SQIVND (reference sequence). The CDR3 contains 17 residues. The V gene end was trimmed by 7 bases and the J gene end by 0 bases; junction bases not matched to a gene: 11.